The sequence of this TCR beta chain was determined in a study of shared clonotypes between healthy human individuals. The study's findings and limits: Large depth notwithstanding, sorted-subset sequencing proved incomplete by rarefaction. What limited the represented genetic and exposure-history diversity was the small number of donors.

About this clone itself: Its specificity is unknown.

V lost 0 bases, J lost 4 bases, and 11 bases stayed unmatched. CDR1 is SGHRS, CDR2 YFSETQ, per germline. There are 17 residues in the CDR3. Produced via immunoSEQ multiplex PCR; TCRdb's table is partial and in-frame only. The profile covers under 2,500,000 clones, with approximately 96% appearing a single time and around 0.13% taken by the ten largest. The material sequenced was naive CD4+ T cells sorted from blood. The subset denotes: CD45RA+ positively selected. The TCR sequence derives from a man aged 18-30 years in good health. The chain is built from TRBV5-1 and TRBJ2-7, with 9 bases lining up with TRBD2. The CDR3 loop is CASSLVASGISVYEQYF. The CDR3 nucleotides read TGCGCCAGCAGCTTGGTGGCTAGCGGGATATCCGTTTACGAGCAGTACTTC.